Listed below are T cell receptor beta chains from one sample, sequenced in a study of shared clonotypes between healthy human individuals. TCRdb's copy holds only in-frame clones and misses some; the assay was immunoSEQ multiplex PCR. The data show approximately 740,000 clones, over 90% seen once. The sample was naive CD8+ T cells sorted from blood. The receptors were gathered from a man aged 25-45 years in good health. Both conserved end residues are trimmed from each CDR3.

V gene: TRBV25-1
J gene: TRBJ2-1
CDR3 protein: ASSALEPTGDNEQF

V gene: TRBV9
J gene: TRBJ2-1
CDR3 protein: ASSAQSYNEQF

V gene: TRBV28
J gene: TRBJ2-7
CDR3 protein: ASSLGQGAFHEQY

V gene: TRBV7-2
J gene: TRBJ2-7
CDR3 protein: ASSRTSGTHYEQY

V gene: TRBV7-6
J gene: TRBJ2-7
CDR3 protein: ASSDLGQVYEQY

V gene: TRBV9
J gene: TRBJ2-1
CDR3 protein: ASSPTGGSQQF

V gene: TRBV13
J gene: TRBJ2-5
CDR3 protein: ASSLSLAGGPQETQY

V gene: TRBV29-1
J gene: TRBJ2-7
CDR3 protein: SVGTPGRTYEQY

V gene: TRBV28
J gene: TRBJ1-5
CDR3 protein: ASSASVGGQPQH

V gene: TRBV28
J gene: TRBJ2-5
CDR3 protein: ASSLDSQETQY

V gene: TRBV5-1
J gene: TRBJ2-5
CDR3 protein: ASSLEGGRETQY

V gene: TRBV12-5
J gene: TRBJ2-1
CDR3 protein: ASGRGDFEQF

V gene: TRBV10-3
J gene: TRBJ2-7
CDR3 protein: AIRRREDYEQY

V gene: TRBV29-1
J gene: TRBJ2-7
CDR3 protein: SVYGSPDQSYEQY

V gene: TRBV27
J gene: TRBJ2-7
CDR3 protein: ASSPLASKGSYEQY

V gene: TRBV11-2
J gene: TRBJ2-3
CDR3 protein: ASSSSRGLAGDTQY

V gene: TRBV4-3
J gene: TRBJ2-2
CDR3 protein: ASSGDRVDGELF

V gene: TRBV4-3
J gene: TRBJ2-1
CDR3 protein: ASSQNPTPGTKQF

V gene: TRBV10-2
J gene: NA
CDR3 protein: ASSEEGPRLAGPAEQY

V gene: TRBV30
J gene: TRBJ2-1
CDR3 protein: AWTVNTLAYNEQF

V gene: TRBV13
J gene: TRBJ1-3
CDR3 protein: ASSSGTGGFSGNTIY

V gene: TRBV11-2
J gene: TRBJ1-1
CDR3 protein: ASSLSAGQAPYTEAF

V gene: TRBV27
J gene: TRBJ2-2
CDR3 protein: ASSLDGRPPSHTGELF

V gene: TRBV10-2
J gene: TRBJ2-5
CDR3 protein: ASSVPFRGQETQY

V gene: TRBV7-2
J gene: TRBJ2-5
CDR3 protein: ASSLGIGQRNQETQY

V gene: TRBV2
J gene: TRBJ2-7
CDR3 protein: ASRTGVHEQY

V gene: TRBV27
J gene: TRBJ2-2
CDR3 protein: ASSPGLNTGELF

V gene: TRBV6-5
J gene: TRBJ1-5
CDR3 protein: ASSLSNNQPQH

V gene: TRBV28
J gene: TRBJ1-1
CDR3 protein: ASGPGMYTEAF

V gene: TRBV7-9
J gene: TRBJ2-3
CDR3 protein: ASSGTSGSPPDTQY

V gene: TRBV6-5
J gene: TRBJ2-3
CDR3 protein: ASSPGGGFTDTQY

V gene: TRBV27
J gene: TRBJ2-3
CDR3 protein: ASSLLGGLARNTDTQY

V gene: TRBV7-7
J gene: TRBJ2-1
CDR3 protein: ASSPSGRYNEQF

V gene: TRBV5-1
J gene: TRBJ2-7
CDR3 protein: ASSFSPAGGYEQY

V gene: TRBV30
J gene: TRBJ2-5
CDR3 protein: AEGLADHQETQY

V gene: TRBV29-1
J gene: TRBJ2-1
CDR3 protein: SARGTSAHEQF

V gene: TRBV4-1
J gene: TRBJ1-4
CDR3 protein: ASSLGGPTEKLF

V gene: TRBV4-3
J gene: TRBJ2-5
CDR3 protein: ASSPDLVARETQY

V gene: TRBV18
J gene: TRBJ2-5
CDR3 protein: ASSPGEETQY

V gene: TRBV29-1
J gene: TRBJ1-1
CDR3 protein: SVPWGTEAF

V gene: TRBV7-6
J gene: TRBJ1-2
CDR3 protein: ASSTGAVDYT

V gene: TRBV6-5
J gene: TRBJ2-1
CDR3 protein: ASSGTGGGEQF

V gene: TRBV6-1
J gene: TRBJ2-7
CDR3 protein: ASSVGAASSYEQY

V gene: TRBV9
J gene: TRBJ2-5
CDR3 protein: ASSVGFQEAGGRETQY

V gene: TRBV7-9
J gene: TRBJ2-7
CDR3 protein: ASSSQGKGEQY

V gene: TRBV2
J gene: TRBJ2-7
CDR3 protein: ASSEAELALNEQY

V gene: TRBV11-2
J gene: TRBJ2-7
CDR3 protein: ASSLELAATYEQY

V gene: TRBV7-8
J gene: NA
CDR3 protein: ASSSTDEQY

V gene: TRBV28
J gene: TRBJ2-4
CDR3 protein: ASSVLPKNIQY